What follows are 21 T cell receptor beta chains derived from one specimen sequenced in a study of T cells and Merkel cell carcinoma outcomes. Produced via immunoSEQ multiplex PCR; TCRdb's table is partial and in-frame only. The sample shows 8,000 to 9,500 clones, less than 90% of them seen only once. Sequencing input: tumor tissue from Merkel cell carcinoma. These receptors came from a human donor with Merkel cell carcinoma.

The J gene is TRBJ2-7, the V gene TRBV2, with D uncertain. The CDR3 sequence is 15 residues long. Trimming cost V 4 bases and J 6 bases, with 19 bases left between them. Germline CDR1 is SNHLY and CDR2 is FYNNEI. CDR3 sequence reads: CASSGSVGFTGEQYF. The CDR3 nucleotides are TGTGCCAGCAGTGGGTCCGTGGGATTCACCGGCGAGCAGTACTTC. Drawing the rest from reference TRBV2 and TRBJ2-7, the complete variable domain is EPEVTQTPSHQVTQMGQEVILRCVPISNHLYFYWYRQILGQKVEFLVSFYNNEISEKSEIFDDQFSVERPDGSNFTLKIRSTKLEDSAMYFCASSGSVGFTGEQYFGPGTRLTVT.

The J gene is TRBJ2-7, the V gene TRBV5-1; D might be TRBD1 (6 bases). The CDR3 extends over 14 amino acids. V lost 0 bases, J lost 5 bases, and 12 bases lay in between. The germline CDR1 and CDR2 sequences are SGHRS and YFSETQ. CDR3 sequence: CASSLAQGRNEQYF. The CDR3 DNA follows: TGCGCCAGCAGCTTGGCTCAGGGGCGCAACGAGCAGTACTTC.

This chain connects TRBV5-4 to TRBJ2-1; 9 nucleotides agree with TRBD2. Germline V gene sequence: CDR1 SGHNT, CDR2 YYREEE (reference sequence). The V gene end was trimmed by 0 bases and the J gene end by 6 bases; junction bases not matched to a gene: 16. CDR3 length: 19 amino acids. The CDR3 loop reads CASSLAVRGGRGGTNEQFF. The DNA for the CDR3 is TGTGCCAGCAGCTTGGCCGTGCGGGGGGGCCGAGGTGGGACCAATGAGCAGTTCTTC. The variable domain in full, completed from reference TRBV5-4 and TRBJ2-1, reads ETGVTQSPTHLIKTRGQQVTLRCSSQSGHNTVSWYQQALGQGPQFIFQYYREEENGRGNFPPRFSGLQFPNYSSELNVNALELDDSALYLCASSLAVRGGRGGTNEQFFGPGTRLTVL.

This sequence joins TRBV7-9 and TRBJ2-3, with D perhaps TRBD2 (6 bases). The CDR3 has 16 amino acids. V lost 2 bases, J lost 6 bases, and 18 bases lay in between. The V gene's germline CDR1 is SEHNR and CDR2 FQNEAQ (reference sequence). CDR3 amino acids: CASSLFPDGRGDTQYF. CDR3 sequence (DNA): TGTGCCAGCAGCTTATTCCCGGACGGGCGGGGCGATACGCAGTATTTT.

The CDR3 here is CASSDRGSGGTQYF. CDR3 DNA: TGTGCCAGCAGTGATAGGGGTTCGGGAGGGACCCAGTACTTC. This chain connects TRBV6-1 to TRBJ2-5, with 7 bases lining up with TRBD2. The J segment lost 7 bases and the V segment lost 3 bases, leaving 8 bases of the junction unmatched. The CDR3 contains 14 residues. Germline V CDR1 and CDR2: MNHNS, SASEGT.

In this sample, this clone turned up once. This rearrangement joins TRBV4-1 to TRBJ2-7; TRBD2 is a possible D gene (5 bases). There are 15 residues in the CDR3. Germline values: CDR1 MGHRA, CDR2 YSYEKL. V dropped 1 base and J dropped 3 bases, with 13 bases sitting between them. The CDR3 DNA reads TGCGCCAGCAGCCAAGGGGGATTCGGACTCTACGAGCAGTACTTC. This sequence encodes CASSQGGFGLYEQYF.

This clone came up once. Other DNA sequences of this sample code for an identical CDR3. The chain recombines TRBV7-9 with TRBJ1-5; a possible D gene is TRBD1 (5 bases). The CDR3 covers 17 residues. V was clipped by 5 bases and J by 3 bases, with 20 bases between them. CDR1 is SEHNR, CDR2 FQNEAQ, per germline (reference sequence). The CDR3 region has the DNA TGTGCCAGCAGCCGAGGCGGGGGAGATGTCGTCAATCAGCCCCAGCATTTT. Translating gives CASSRGGGDVVNQPQHF.

The CDR3 nucleotides read TGCGCCAGCAGCTTGGCCGCTACAGGGTTGGGCTACGAGCAGTACTTC. It specifies CASSLAATGLGYEQYF. The chain couples TRBV5-1 to TRBJ2-7; weak D call: TRBD1 (6 bases). Germline CDR1 reads SGHRS; CDR2 reads YFSETQ. The CDR3 totals 16 residues. Trimming cost V 0 bases and J 3 bases, with 16 bases left between them.

The rearrangement uses TRBV2 and TRBJ2-5, with 10 bases aligning to TRBD2. Per the germline V gene, CDR1 is SNHLY and CDR2 is FYNNEI. CDR3 length: 14 residues. The J segment lost 5 bases and the V segment lost 6 bases, leaving 6 bases of the junction unmatched. The CDR3 region has the DNA TGTGCCAGCAGGGGAGAGGGACTAGCGGAGACCCAGTACTTC. Amino acid sequence: CASRGEGLAETQYF.

The J gene is TRBJ2-3, the V gene TRBV28, with 12 bases lining up with TRBD2. The CDR3 extends over 15 amino acids. Trimming removed 4 bases from V and 6 bases from J; junction bases left unmatched: 5. Germline lookup yields CDR1 MDHEN and CDR2 SYDVKM. The chain's CDR3 is CASSSLAGGQDTQYF. CDR3 sequence (DNA): TGTGCCAGCAGTTCCCTAGCGGGGGGGCAGGATACGCAGTATTTT. Together with reference TRBV28 and TRBJ2-3, the CDR3 gives the full variable domain: DVKVTQSSRYLVKRTGEKVFLECVQDMDHENMFWYRQDPGLGLRLIYFSYDVKMKEKGDIPEGYSVSREKKERFSLILESASTNQTSMYLCASSSLAGGQDTQYFGPGTRLTVL.

The chain recombines TRBV18 with TRBJ2-3, with TRBD2 as a possible D gene (5 bases). V lost 3 bases, J lost 4 bases, and 11 bases lay in between. Germline V gives CDR1 KGHSH, CDR2 LQKENI. The CDR3 runs 14 residues. In DNA, the CDR3 is TGTGCCAGCTCACCGAACCACGGGGCAGATACGCAGTATTTT. Protein sequence: CASSPNHGADTQYF.

The chain couples TRBV5-6 to TRBJ1-2, with unresolved D. V was shortened by 0 bases and J by 6 bases, with 12 bases between the two germline ends. The germline V gene has CDR1 SGHDT and CDR2 YYEEEE. This CDR3 has 14 amino acids. The CDR3 sequence is CASSLAAGFHGYTF. The CDR3 DNA reads as TGTGCCAGCAGCTTGGCGGCTGGGTTTCATGGCTACACCTTC.

This clone has only a few counts. The gene calls are TRBV11-2 and TRBJ2-7; TRBD1 matches at 10 bases. Germline lookup yields CDR1 SGHAT and CDR2 FQNNGV. CDR3 length: 14 residues. The junction had 5 bases not matched to a gene; V was cut back by 5 bases and J by 4 bases. DNA for the CDR3: TGTGCCAGCAGCCAGGGACAGGGGAGGTACGAGCAGTACTTC. As protein: CASSQGQGRYEQYF.

The chain combines TRBV9 with TRBJ1-2, with TRBD1 as a possible D gene (6 bases). The CDR3 is made up of 11 amino acids. With 8 bases removed from V and 9 bases from J, the gap between germline ends came to 14 bases. Germline assignment: CDR1 SGDLS and CDR2 YYNGEE. The CDR3 protein is CASKNRESYTF. CDR3 coding DNA: TGTGCCAGTAAGAACAGGGAAAGCTACACCTTC.

The chain couples TRBV9 to TRBJ1-1; D gene uncertain. Trimming removed 2 bases at V and 3 bases at J, with 11 bases between. This CDR3 is 14 amino acids long. CDR1 SGDLS and CDR2 YYNGEE come from the germline V gene. CDR3 coding DNA: TGTGCCAGCAGCGTCGGCGGGGTTGACACTGAAGCTTTCTTT. Its translation: CASSVGGVDTEAFF.

The genes are TRBV5-1 and TRBJ2-5, with D tentatively TRBD1 (6 bases). Trimming stripped 1 base from V and 0 bases from J, with 10 bases between. CDR1 is SGHRS, CDR2 YFSETQ, per germline. This CDR3 is 15 amino acids long. The CDR3 coding sequence is TGCGCCAGCAGCTTGAGTGGGGGCGACCAAGAGACCCAGTACTTC. Its translation: CASSLSGGDQETQYF.

The chain joins TRBV11-2 to TRBJ2-1; 8 bases are shared with TRBD2. From germline, CDR1 is SGHAT and CDR2 FQNNGV. After removal of 2 bases from V and 8 bases from J, the junction contained 8 bases not matched to a gene. CDR3 size: 15 residues. The CDR3 DNA reads TGTGCCAGCAGCTTACATCGGGGGGGGGCATATGAGCAGTTCTTC. This gives the protein CASSLHRGGAYEQFF.

The CDR3, as DNA: TGCGCCAGCAGCCAAGATGCAGTTACTCAGCCCCAGCATTTT. This codes for CASSQDAVTQPQHF. The genes are TRBV4-3 and TRBJ1-5; the D is unclear. The V gene's germline CDR1 is LGHNA and CDR2 YSLEER. This CDR3 has 14 residues. Trimming cost V 0 bases and J 6 bases, with 9 bases left between them.

The chain combines TRBV4-3 with TRBJ2-5; the D gene is possibly TRBD2 (6 bases). CDR3 length: 15 residues. Trimming stripped 1 base from V and 4 bases from J, with 13 bases between. Germline V gives CDR1 LGHNA, CDR2 YSLEER. CDR3 in DNA: TGCGCCAGCAGCCAAGCCAGCGCGGGGTCAGAGACCCAGTACTTC. It encodes CASSQASAGSETQYF.

This chain links TRBV4-2 with TRBJ2-5; tentatively, D is TRBD1 (5 bases). With 1 base removed from V and 9 bases from J, the gap between germline ends came to 18 bases. This CDR3 region has 15 residues. The germline CDR1 and CDR2 sequences are LGHNA and YNFKEQ. For the CDR3, the DNA is TGTGCCAGCAGCCAAGCCGATGGTCCCGCAGGGTCCCAGTACTTC. The encoded protein is CASSQADGPAGSQYF.

The chain is built from TRBV6-1 and TRBJ2-7; D is possibly TRBD1 (5 bases). The CDR3 totals 14 residues. Germline CDR1 is MNHNS and CDR2 is SASEGT. V shed 7 bases and J shed 3 bases, with 16 bases lying between them. In DNA form, the CDR3 reads TGTGCCAGCAAGGAAGGGGTCAGATTCTACGAGCAGTACTTC. Translation: CASKEGVRFYEQYF.